This TCR beta chain was obtained from a study of T cell changes during pregnancy in multiple sclerosis. Germline CDR1 MNHEY, CDR2 SMNVEV (reference sequence). CDR3 size: 13 residues. Losses at the gene ends were 7 bases for V and 0 bases for J; bases not matched to a gene: 2. The assay was immunoSEQ multiplex PCR, and TCRdb's table has in-frame clones only and misses some. This sample has roughly 40,000 clones, with 75% to 95% found just once. The source material was CD8+ T cells from peripheral blood mononuclear cells, sampled before pregnancy. The clonotype was recovered from a female donor with multiple sclerosis, enrolled in a pregnancy study. The genes are TRBV27 and TRBJ2-7; TRBD2 matches at 8 bases. The CDR3 loop is CASTGGSSYEQYF. The CDR3, as DNA: TGTGCCAGCACGGGGGGGAGCTCCTACGAGCAGTACTTC.